These T cell receptor beta chains were read from a single sample in a study of blood T cell repertoires in COVID-19. Here immunoSEQ multiplex PCR was the method, and the copy in TCRdb shows in-frame clones only, minus some. The sample gives 50,000 or so clones, about four fifths of which show up once; roughly 10% is in the top ten. Input material: peripheral blood. These receptor sequences come from a man aged 80 or over with COVID-19, enrolled during active disease. CDR3s include the opening cysteine and the closing phenylalanine or tryptophan. The order of the fields is clone size, V gene, J gene, D gene, CDR3 protein, CDR3 DNA. D genes are given only for firm matches. For some rows the clone size is stated as once, few or many, or as a class when expanded; others skip it.

clone_size: .
v_call: TRBV3-1/TRBV3-2
j_call: TRBJ2-7
d_call: .
cdr3_aa: CASSQDLSYEQYF
cdr3_nt: TGTGCCAGCAGCCAAGATTTGAGCTACGAGCAGTACTTC

clone_size: .
v_call: TRBV29-1
j_call: TRBJ2-4
d_call: TRBD2
cdr3_aa: CSVATSGSGNIQYF
cdr3_nt: TGCAGCGTGGCGACTAGCGGGAGTGGAAACATTCAGTACTTC

clone_size: .
v_call: TRBV12-3/TRBV12-4
j_call: TRBJ1-2
d_call: .
cdr3_aa: CASRDSGAHGYTF
cdr3_nt: TGTGCCAGCAGGGACAGTGGGGCGCATGGCTACACCTTC

clone_size: few
v_call: TRBV5-5
j_call: TRBJ1-2
d_call: TRBD1
cdr3_aa: CASSLSPRGQGVVYGYTF
cdr3_nt: TGTGCCAGCAGCTTGTCTCCTCGAGGTCAGGGGGTTGTTTATGGCTACACCTTC

clone_size: .
v_call: TRBV3-1/TRBV3-2
j_call: TRBJ2-5
d_call: .
cdr3_aa: CASSQFGREETQYF
cdr3_nt: TGTGCCAGCAGCCAATTCGGGCGGGAAGAGACCCAGTACTTC

clone_size: .
v_call: TRBV6-4
j_call: TRBJ2-1
d_call: TRBD1
cdr3_aa: CASSLQGSSYNEQFF
cdr3_nt: TGTGCCAGCAGTTTACAGGGGAGCTCCTACAATGAGCAGTTCTTC

clone_size: many
v_call: TRBV5-1
j_call: TRBJ1-2
d_call: .
cdr3_aa: CASRQGINYGYTF
cdr3_nt: TGCGCCTCGCGGCAGGGGATTAACTATGGCTACACCTTC

clone_size: .
v_call: TRBV30
j_call: TRBJ1-2
d_call: .
cdr3_aa: CAWSPGRRNYGYTF
cdr3_nt: TGTGCCTGGTCCCCCGGCAGGAGGAACTATGGCTACACCTTC

clone_size: .
v_call: TRBV6-4
j_call: TRBJ2-1
d_call: .
cdr3_aa: CASSREGGVEQFF
cdr3_nt: TGTGCCAGCAGCCGTGAAGGGGGGGTTGAGCAGTTCTTC

clone_size: few
v_call: TRBV29-1
j_call: TRBJ1-2
d_call: TRBD1
cdr3_aa: CSVGQGWYGYTF
cdr3_nt: TGCAGCGTCGGACAGGGGTGGTATGGCTACACCTTC

clone_size: .
v_call: TRBV18
j_call: TRBJ2-3
d_call: TRBD2
cdr3_aa: CASSPSTSGGADTQYF
cdr3_nt: TGTGCCAGCTCACCGTCGACTAGCGGGGGCGCAGATACGCAGTATTTT

clone_size: .
v_call: TRBV9
j_call: TRBJ2-2
d_call: .
cdr3_aa: CASSELGSGVPPGELFF
cdr3_nt: TGTGCCAGCAGCGAACTGGGGTCAGGGGTCCCTCCCGGGGAGCTGTTTTTT

clone_size: .
v_call: TRBV12-1
j_call: TRBJ1-2
d_call: .
cdr3_aa: CASSRPGQGNGGTNYGYTF
cdr3_nt: TGTGCCAGCAGCAGACCGGGACAGGGGAACGGCGGTACTAACTATGGCTACACCTTC

clone_size: .
v_call: TRBV7-2
j_call: TRBJ2-1
d_call: TRBD1
cdr3_aa: CASSLVLRQGANEQFF
cdr3_nt: TGTGCCAGCAGCTTAGTCCTCCGACAGGGGGCGAATGAGCAGTTCTTC

clone_size: .
v_call: TRBV6-2/TRBV6-3
j_call: TRBJ2-5
d_call: .
cdr3_aa: CASSQPQGLQETQYF
cdr3_nt: TGTGCCAGCAGCCAGCCCCAGGGGCTCCAAGAGACCCAGTACTTC

clone_size: medium-sized
v_call: TRBV7-2
j_call: TRBJ2-3
d_call: TRBD2
cdr3_aa: CASSLAGRADTQYF
cdr3_nt: TGTGCCAGCAGCTTAGCGGGGAGGGCGGATACGCAGTATTTT

clone_size: .
v_call: TRBV20-1
j_call: TRBJ2-4
d_call: TRBD1
cdr3_aa: CSASTGTGGHQYF
cdr3_nt: TGCAGTGCTAGTACCGGGACAGGGGGCCATCAGTACTTC

clone_size: .
v_call: TRBV7-9
j_call: TRBJ1-2
d_call: .
cdr3_aa: CASSLSRGPGDGYTF
cdr3_nt: TGTGCCAGCAGCCTCTCCCGCGGGCCGGGGGACGGCTACACCTTC

clone_size: .
v_call: TRBV3-1/TRBV3-2
j_call: TRBJ1-2
d_call: .
cdr3_aa: CASSQESPHYGYTF
cdr3_nt: TGTGCCAGCAGCCAAGAGTCTCCTCACTATGGCTACACCTTC

clone_size: .
v_call: TRBV5-1
j_call: TRBJ1-2
d_call: TRBD1
cdr3_aa: CASSLTGTGAIGYTF
cdr3_nt: TGCGCCAGCAGCTTAACCGGGACAGGGGCTATCGGCTACACCTTC

clone_size: few
v_call: TRBV28
j_call: TRBJ1-1
d_call: TRBD1
cdr3_aa: CAIHPGQGTEAFF
cdr3_nt: TGTGCCATCCATCCGGGACAGGGAACTGAAGCTTTCTTT

clone_size: .
v_call: TRBV4-3
j_call: TRBJ2-1
d_call: TRBD1
cdr3_aa: CASSAGTGAINEQFF
cdr3_nt: TGCGCCAGCAGCGCCGGGACAGGGGCCATCAATGAGCAGTTCTTC

clone_size: .
v_call: TRBV10-1
j_call: TRBJ2-5
d_call: .
cdr3_aa: CASSEPSGPQYF
cdr3_nt: TGCGCCAGCAGTGAGCCCAGCGGGCCCCAGTACTTC

clone_size: .
v_call: TRBV9
j_call: TRBJ2-3
d_call: TRBD2
cdr3_aa: CASSATSGSGPDTQYF
cdr3_nt: TGTGCCAGCAGCGCGACTAGCGGGAGCGGCCCAGATACGCAGTATTTT

clone_size: once
v_call: TRBV28
j_call: TRBJ1-6
d_call: TRBD1
cdr3_aa: CASSLPGQSLYNSPLHF
cdr3_nt: TGTGCCAGCAGTTTACCGGGACAGAGTCTTTATAATTCACCCCTCCACTTT

clone_size: .
v_call: TRBV18
j_call: TRBJ2-7
d_call: .
cdr3_aa: CASSLGPKPSEQYF
cdr3_nt: TGTGCCAGCTCACTCGGTCCAAAACCGTCCGAGCAGTACTTC

clone_size: .
v_call: TRBV19
j_call: TRBJ2-3
d_call: TRBD2
cdr3_aa: CASSTTSGHSTDTQYF
cdr3_nt: TGTGCCAGTAGTACTACTAGCGGTCATAGCACAGATACGCAGTATTTT

clone_size: .
v_call: TRBV7-2
j_call: TRBJ1-4
d_call: TRBD1
cdr3_aa: CASSDTGGSNEKLFF
cdr3_nt: TGTGCCAGCTCGGACACAGGGGGTTCTAATGAAAAACTGTTTTTT

clone_size: few
v_call: TRBV3-1/TRBV3-2
j_call: TRBJ2-1
d_call: TRBD2
cdr3_aa: CASSQEGLAQFF
cdr3_nt: TGTGCCAGCAGCCAAGAAGGACTAGCGCAGTTCTTC

clone_size: .
v_call: TRBV19
j_call: TRBJ2-5
d_call: TRBD1
cdr3_aa: CASSETGEETQYF
cdr3_nt: TGTGCCAGTAGTGAGACAGGGGAAGAGACCCAGTACTTC

clone_size: once
v_call: TRBV11-3
j_call: TRBJ2-3
d_call: .
cdr3_aa: CASSLVFSGSTDTQYF
cdr3_nt: TGTGCCAGCAGCTTAGTTTTTAGCGGATCCACAGATACGCAGTATTTT

clone_size: .
v_call: TRBV19
j_call: TRBJ1-1
d_call: .
cdr3_aa: CASSIGNMNTEAFF
cdr3_nt: TGTGCCAGTAGTATAGGAAACATGAACACTGAAGCTTTCTTT

clone_size: .
v_call: TRBV2
j_call: TRBJ1-2
d_call: .
cdr3_aa: CASSSDINYGYTF
cdr3_nt: TGTGCCAGCAGTTCGGACATTAACTATGGCTACACCTTC

clone_size: .
v_call: TRBV4-1
j_call: TRBJ2-1
d_call: .
cdr3_aa: CASSQERGMWRDSYNEQFF
cdr3_nt: TGCGCCAGCAGCCAAGAGAGGGGAATGTGGCGGGACTCCTACAATGAGCAGTTCTTC

clone_size: .
v_call: TRBV5-1
j_call: TRBJ1-1
d_call: TRBD1
cdr3_aa: CASSQQGLDTEAFF
cdr3_nt: TGCGCCAGCAGTCAACAGGGGTTGGACACTGAAGCTTTCTTT

clone_size: .
v_call: TRBV5-1
j_call: TRBJ2-3
d_call: TRBD2
cdr3_aa: CASSSHAGGRDTQYF
cdr3_nt: TGCGCCAGCAGCTCCCACGCGGGGGGGCGGGATACGCAGTATTTT

clone_size: .
v_call: TRBV5-1
j_call: TRBJ2-5
d_call: TRBD1
cdr3_aa: CASSLPGQEQETQYF
cdr3_nt: TGCGCCAGCAGCTTGCCGGGACAGGAACAAGAGACCCAGTACTTC

clone_size: .
v_call: TRBV28
j_call: TRBJ1-2
d_call: .
cdr3_aa: CASSPAARLGYGYTF
cdr3_nt: TGTGCCAGCAGTCCAGCGGCCCGACTTGGGTATGGCTACACCTTC

clone_size: .
v_call: TRBV6-5
j_call: TRBJ2-2
d_call: .
cdr3_aa: CASSYSRGELFF
cdr3_nt: TGTGCCAGCAGTTATAGCCGCGGGGAGCTGTTTTTT

clone_size: few
v_call: TRBV12-3/TRBV12-4
j_call: TRBJ1-1
d_call: .
cdr3_aa: CASSLGQDTEAFF
cdr3_nt: TGTGCCAGCAGTTTAGGACAGGACACTGAAGCTTTCTTT

clone_size: .
v_call: TRBV9
j_call: TRBJ1-2
d_call: TRBD1
cdr3_aa: CASSAGQGENGYTF
cdr3_nt: TGTGCCAGCAGCGCCGGACAGGGAGAAAATGGCTACACCTTC

clone_size: .
v_call: TRBV3-1/TRBV3-2
j_call: TRBJ2-5
d_call: TRBD2
cdr3_aa: CASSQVGLAGRETQYF
cdr3_nt: TGTGCCAGCAGCCAAGTGGGACTAGCGGGAAGGGAGACCCAGTACTTC

clone_size: .
v_call: TRBV27
j_call: TRBJ2-5
d_call: TRBD1
cdr3_aa: CASRGERGQGAWKTQYF
cdr3_nt: TGTGCCAGCAGGGGAGAGAGGGGACAGGGGGCATGGAAGACCCAGTACTTC

clone_size: .
v_call: TRBV27
j_call: TRBJ2-3
d_call: TRBD1
cdr3_aa: CASSYRDSSSDTQYF
cdr3_nt: TGTGCCAGCAGTTACCGGGACAGCAGTTCAGATACGCAGTATTTT

clone_size: .
v_call: TRBV28
j_call: TRBJ2-3
d_call: .
cdr3_aa: CASSMGGADTQYF
cdr3_nt: TGTGCCAGCAGTATGGGAGGCGCAGATACGCAGTATTTT

clone_size: .
v_call: TRBV10-3
j_call: TRBJ2-5
d_call: .
cdr3_aa: CAISGGDLVQYF
cdr3_nt: TGTGCCATCAGTGGGGGCGACTTGGTCCAGTACTTC

clone_size: few
v_call: TRBV20-1
j_call: TRBJ1-2
d_call: TRBD1
cdr3_aa: CSQTGDYGYTF
cdr3_nt: TGCAGTCAGACAGGGGACTATGGCTACACCTTC

clone_size: .
v_call: TRBV3-1/TRBV3-2
j_call: TRBJ2-2
d_call: .
cdr3_aa: CASSQVQGAGELFF
cdr3_nt: TGTGCCAGCAGCCAGGTTCAGGGTGCCGGGGAGCTGTTTTTT

clone_size: .
v_call: TRBV11-3
j_call: TRBJ1-3
d_call: .
cdr3_aa: CASSLGSVGSSGNTIYF
cdr3_nt: TGTGCCAGCAGCTTAGGATCGGTGGGCAGCTCTGGAAACACCATATATTTT

clone_size: .
v_call: TRBV29-1
j_call: TRBJ2-2
d_call: TRBD2
cdr3_aa: CSTTGTSGFTGELFF
cdr3_nt: TGCAGCACAACGGGTACTAGCGGGTTCACCGGGGAGCTGTTTTTT

clone_size: .
v_call: TRBV5-5
j_call: TRBJ2-5
d_call: .
cdr3_aa: CASSPLSKETQYF
cdr3_nt: TGTGCCAGCAGCCCCCTATCGAAAGAGACCCAGTACTTC

clone_size: .
v_call: TRBV29-1
j_call: TRBJ1-5
d_call: TRBD1
cdr3_aa: CSALGTGGNQPQHF
cdr3_nt: TGCAGCGCCCTCGGGACAGGGGGGAATCAGCCCCAGCATTTT

clone_size: .
v_call: TRBV7-2
j_call: TRBJ2-5
d_call: TRBD2
cdr3_aa: CASSLRPSGREETQYF
cdr3_nt: TGTGCCAGCAGCTTACGTCCTAGCGGGAGGGAAGAGACCCAGTACTTC

clone_size: .
v_call: TRBV5-4
j_call: TRBJ2-1
d_call: TRBD2
cdr3_aa: CASSRTSGVGYNEQFF
cdr3_nt: TGTGCCAGCAGCCGGACTAGCGGGGTGGGTTACAATGAGCAGTTCTTC

clone_size: .
v_call: TRBV7-2
j_call: TRBJ2-1
d_call: .
cdr3_aa: CASSPDLALYNEQFF
cdr3_nt: TGTGCCAGCAGCCCCGATCTAGCGCTCTACAATGAGCAGTTCTTC

clone_size: .
v_call: TRBV9
j_call: TRBJ1-1
d_call: TRBD1
cdr3_aa: CASSPGGRTEAFF
cdr3_nt: TGTGCCAGCAGCCCAGGGGGACGCACTGAAGCTTTCTTT

clone_size: few
v_call: TRBV14
j_call: TRBJ1-1
d_call: .
cdr3_aa: CASSQRVGVEDTEAFF
cdr3_nt: TGTGCCAGCAGCCAAAGGGTAGGGGTTGAGGACACTGAAGCTTTCTTT

clone_size: .
v_call: TRBV2
j_call: TRBJ2-2
d_call: TRBD1
cdr3_aa: CASSFDRGNTGELFF
cdr3_nt: TGTGCCAGCAGCTTCGACAGGGGGAACACCGGGGAGCTGTTTTTT

clone_size: .
v_call: TRBV6-5
j_call: TRBJ1-6
d_call: TRBD1
cdr3_aa: CASSYFQGQRNSPLHF
cdr3_nt: TGTGCCAGCAGTTACTTCCAGGGACAGAGGAATTCACCCCTCCACTTT